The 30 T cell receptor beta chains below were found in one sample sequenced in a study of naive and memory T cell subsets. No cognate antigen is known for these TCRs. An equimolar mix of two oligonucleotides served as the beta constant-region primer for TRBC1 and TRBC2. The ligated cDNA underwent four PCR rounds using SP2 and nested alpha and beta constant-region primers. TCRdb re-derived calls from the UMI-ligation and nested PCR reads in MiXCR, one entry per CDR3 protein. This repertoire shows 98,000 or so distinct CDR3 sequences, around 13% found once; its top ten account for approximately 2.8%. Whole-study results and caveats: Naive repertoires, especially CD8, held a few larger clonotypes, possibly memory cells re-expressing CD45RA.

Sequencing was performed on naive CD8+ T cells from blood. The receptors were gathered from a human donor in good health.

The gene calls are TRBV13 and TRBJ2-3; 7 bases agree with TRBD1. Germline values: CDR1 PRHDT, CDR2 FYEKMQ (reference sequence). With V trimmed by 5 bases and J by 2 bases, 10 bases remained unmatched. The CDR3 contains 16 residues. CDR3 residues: CASSPRDSEHTDTQYF. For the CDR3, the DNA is TGTGCCAGCAGCCCTAGGGACAGCGAGCACACAGATACGCAGTATTTT.

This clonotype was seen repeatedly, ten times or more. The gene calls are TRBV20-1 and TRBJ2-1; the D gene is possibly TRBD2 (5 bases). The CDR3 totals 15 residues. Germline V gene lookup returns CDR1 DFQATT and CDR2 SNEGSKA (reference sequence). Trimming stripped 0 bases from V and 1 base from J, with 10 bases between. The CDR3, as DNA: TGCAGTGCTAGAGACGGGGTATTATCCTACAATGAGCAGTTCTTC. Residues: CSARDGVLSYNEQFF.

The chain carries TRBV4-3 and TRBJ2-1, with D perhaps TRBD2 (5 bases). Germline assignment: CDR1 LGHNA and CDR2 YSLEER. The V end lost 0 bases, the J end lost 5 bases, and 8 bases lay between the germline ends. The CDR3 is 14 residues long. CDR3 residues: CASSQDTSNNEQFF. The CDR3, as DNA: TGCGCCAGCAGCCAAGATACTAGTAACAATGAGCAGTTCTTC.

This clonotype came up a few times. The DNA of the CDR3 is TGTGCCAGCCGACAGGGGGGCCGTTCTGAAAAACTGTTTTTT. Amino acids: CASRQGGRSEKLFF. V and J are TRBV12-3 or TRBV12-4 and TRBJ1-4; 9 bases are shared with TRBD1. V gave up 8 bases and J gave up 7 bases; unmatched junction bases: 8. The CDR3 is made up of 14 amino acids.

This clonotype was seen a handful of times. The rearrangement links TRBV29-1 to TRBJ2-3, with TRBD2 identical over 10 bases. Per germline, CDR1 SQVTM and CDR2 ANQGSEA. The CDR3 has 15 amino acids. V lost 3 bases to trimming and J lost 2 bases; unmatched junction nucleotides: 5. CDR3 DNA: TGCAGCGTTGACGGGACTAGCGACTTCACAGATACGCAGTATTTT. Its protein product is CSVDGTSDFTDTQYF.

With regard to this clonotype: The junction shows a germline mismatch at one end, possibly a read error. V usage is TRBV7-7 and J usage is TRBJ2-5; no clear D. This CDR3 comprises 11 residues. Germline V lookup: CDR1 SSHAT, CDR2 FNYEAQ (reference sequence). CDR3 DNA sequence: TGTGCTAGCATGGCAGAAGAGACCCAGTACTTC. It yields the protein CASMAEETQYF.

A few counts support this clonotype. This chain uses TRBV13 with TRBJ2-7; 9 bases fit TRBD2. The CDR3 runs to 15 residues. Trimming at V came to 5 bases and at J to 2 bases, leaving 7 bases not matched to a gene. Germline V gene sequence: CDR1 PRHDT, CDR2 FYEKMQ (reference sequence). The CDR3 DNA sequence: TGTGCCAGCAGCCTGAGCGGGGGGCCTGCCTACGAGCAGTACTTC. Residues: CASSLSGGPAYEQYF. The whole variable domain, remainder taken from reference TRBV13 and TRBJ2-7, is AAGVIQSPRHLIKEKRETATLKCYPIPRHDTVYWYQQGPGQDPQFLISFYEKMQSDKGSIPDRFSAQQFSDYHSELNMSSLELGDSALYFCASSLSGGPAYEQYFGPGTRLTVT.

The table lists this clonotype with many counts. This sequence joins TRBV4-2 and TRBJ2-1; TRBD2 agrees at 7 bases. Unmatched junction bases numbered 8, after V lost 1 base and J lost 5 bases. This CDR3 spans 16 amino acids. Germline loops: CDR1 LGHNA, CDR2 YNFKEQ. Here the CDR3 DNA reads TGTGCCAGCAGCCAAGCTAGCGGCCTTGGGGACAATGAGCAGTTCTTC. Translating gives CASSQASGLGDNEQFF.

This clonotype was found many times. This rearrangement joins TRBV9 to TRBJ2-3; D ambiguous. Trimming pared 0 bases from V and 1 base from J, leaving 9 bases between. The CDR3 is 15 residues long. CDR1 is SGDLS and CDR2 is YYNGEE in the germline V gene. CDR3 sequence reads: CASSVADSRTDTQYF. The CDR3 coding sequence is TGTGCCAGCAGCGTAGCTGACTCCCGCACAGATACGCAGTATTTT.

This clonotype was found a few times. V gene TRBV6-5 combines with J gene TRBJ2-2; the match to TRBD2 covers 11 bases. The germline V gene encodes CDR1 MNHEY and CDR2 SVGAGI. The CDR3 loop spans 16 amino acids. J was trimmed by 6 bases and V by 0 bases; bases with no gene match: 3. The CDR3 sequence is CASSYSVAGGAGELFF. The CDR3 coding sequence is TGTGCCAGCAGTTACTCCGTAGCGGGAGGGGCCGGGGAGCTGTTTTTT.

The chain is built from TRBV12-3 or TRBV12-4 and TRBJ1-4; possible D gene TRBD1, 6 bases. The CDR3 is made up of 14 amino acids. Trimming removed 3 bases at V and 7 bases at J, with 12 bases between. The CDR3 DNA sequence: TGTGCCAGCAGTTTTTGGGGGGCTGGTGAAAAACTGTTTTTT. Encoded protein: CASSFWGAGEKLFF.

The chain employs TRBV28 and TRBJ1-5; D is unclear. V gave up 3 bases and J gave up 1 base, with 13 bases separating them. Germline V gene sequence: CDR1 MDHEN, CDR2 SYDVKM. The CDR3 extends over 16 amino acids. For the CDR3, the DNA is TGTGCCAGCAGTTTCGAAGGAAAGGGCAGCAATCAGCCCCAGCATTTT. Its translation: CASSFEGKGSNQPQHF.

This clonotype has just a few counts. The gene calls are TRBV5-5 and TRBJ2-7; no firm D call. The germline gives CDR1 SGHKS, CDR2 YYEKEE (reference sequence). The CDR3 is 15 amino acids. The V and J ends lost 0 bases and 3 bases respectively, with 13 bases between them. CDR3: CASSLVKGLLYEQYF. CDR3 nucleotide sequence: TGTGCCAGCAGCTTGGTTAAGGGCCTACTCTACGAGCAGTACTTC.

This CDR3 is CSVLDWVETEAFF. For the CDR3, the DNA is TGCAGCGTTCTTGATTGGGTTGAGACTGAAGCTTTCTTT. The chain recombines TRBV29-1 with TRBJ1-1; D call uncertain. CDR1 and CDR2 (germline): SQVTM, ANQGSEA. This CDR3 comprises 13 residues. Trimming took 5 bases from V and 5 from J, leaving 15 bases between them.

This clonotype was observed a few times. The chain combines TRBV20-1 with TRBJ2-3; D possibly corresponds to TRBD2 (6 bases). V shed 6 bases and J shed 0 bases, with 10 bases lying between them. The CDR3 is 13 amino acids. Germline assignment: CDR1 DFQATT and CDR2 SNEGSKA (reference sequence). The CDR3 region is CSAGAGSTDTQYF. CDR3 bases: TGCAGTGCCGGGGCGGGGAGCACAGATACGCAGTATTTT.

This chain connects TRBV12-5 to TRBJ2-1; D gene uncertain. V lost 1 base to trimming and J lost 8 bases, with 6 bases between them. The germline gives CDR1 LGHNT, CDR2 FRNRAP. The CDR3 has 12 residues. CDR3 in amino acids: CASGLELDEQFF. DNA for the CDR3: TGTGCTAGTGGTTTGGAGTTGGATGAGCAGTTCTTC.

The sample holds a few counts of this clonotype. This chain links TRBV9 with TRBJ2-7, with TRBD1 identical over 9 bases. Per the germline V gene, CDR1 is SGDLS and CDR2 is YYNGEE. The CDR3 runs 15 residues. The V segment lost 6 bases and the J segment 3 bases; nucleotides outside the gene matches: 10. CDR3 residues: CASTLGQGPGYEQYF. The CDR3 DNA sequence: TGTGCCAGCACGTTAGGACAGGGGCCGGGCTACGAGCAGTACTTC.

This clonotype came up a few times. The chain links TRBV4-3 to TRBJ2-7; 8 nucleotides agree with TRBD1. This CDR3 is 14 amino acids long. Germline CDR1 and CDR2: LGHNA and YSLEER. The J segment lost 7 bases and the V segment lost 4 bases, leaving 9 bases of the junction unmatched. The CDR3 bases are TGCGCCAGCAGCCCGCAGACAGGGGCTAGGGAGCAGTACTTC. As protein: CASSPQTGAREQYF.

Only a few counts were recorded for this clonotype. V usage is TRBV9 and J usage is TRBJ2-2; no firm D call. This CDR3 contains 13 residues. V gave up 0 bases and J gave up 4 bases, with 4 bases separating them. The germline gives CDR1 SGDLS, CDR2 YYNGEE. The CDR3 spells CASSVAFTGELFF. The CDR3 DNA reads TGTGCCAGCAGCGTAGCTTTCACCGGGGAGCTGTTTTTT.

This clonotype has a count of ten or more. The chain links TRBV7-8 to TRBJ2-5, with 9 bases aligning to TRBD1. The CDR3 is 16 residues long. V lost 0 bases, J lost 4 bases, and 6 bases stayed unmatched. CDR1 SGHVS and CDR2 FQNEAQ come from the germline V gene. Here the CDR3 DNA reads TGTGCCAGCAGCTTAGCGGGACAGGGTACAGGAGAGACCCAGTACTTC. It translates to CASSLAGQGTGETQYF.

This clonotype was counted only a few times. The CDR3 region is CASSLALGNDYGYTF. Written as DNA, the CDR3 is TGTGCCAGCAGTTTAGCATTAGGGAACGACTATGGCTACACCTTC. V gene TRBV27 combines with J gene TRBJ1-2; D remains ambiguous. CDR1 and CDR2 from the germline V gene are MNHEY and SMNVEV (reference sequence). The CDR3 runs 15 residues. V was clipped by 2 bases and J by 3 bases, with 13 bases between them.

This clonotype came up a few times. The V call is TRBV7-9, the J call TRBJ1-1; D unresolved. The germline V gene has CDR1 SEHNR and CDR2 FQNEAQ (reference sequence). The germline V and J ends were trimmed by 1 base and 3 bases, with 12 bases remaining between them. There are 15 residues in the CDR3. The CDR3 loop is CASSLGTVAYTEAFF. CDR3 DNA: TGTGCCAGCAGCTTAGGGACCGTTGCTTACACTGAAGCTTTCTTT.

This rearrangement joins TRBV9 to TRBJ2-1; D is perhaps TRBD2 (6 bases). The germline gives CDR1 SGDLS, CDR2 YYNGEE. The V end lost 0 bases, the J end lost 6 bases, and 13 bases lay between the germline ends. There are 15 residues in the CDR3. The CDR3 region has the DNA TGTGCCAGCAGCGTAGGCGGCGGGGCTGGCAATGAGCAGTTCTTC. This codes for CASSVGGGAGNEQFF.

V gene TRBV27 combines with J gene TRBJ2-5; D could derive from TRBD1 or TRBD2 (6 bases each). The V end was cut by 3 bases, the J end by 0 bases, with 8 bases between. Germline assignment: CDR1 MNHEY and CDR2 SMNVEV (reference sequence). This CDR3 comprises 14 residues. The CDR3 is CASSLGGYQETQYF. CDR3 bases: TGTGCCAGCAGTTTGGGGGGCTACCAAGAGACCCAGTACTTC.

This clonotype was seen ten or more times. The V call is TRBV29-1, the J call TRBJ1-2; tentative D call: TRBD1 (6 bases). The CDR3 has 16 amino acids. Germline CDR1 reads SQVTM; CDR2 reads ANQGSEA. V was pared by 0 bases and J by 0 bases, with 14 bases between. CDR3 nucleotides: TGCAGCGTTGAAGATTCGAGACAGGTCTCTAACTATGGCTACACCTTC. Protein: CSVEDSRQVSNYGYTF.

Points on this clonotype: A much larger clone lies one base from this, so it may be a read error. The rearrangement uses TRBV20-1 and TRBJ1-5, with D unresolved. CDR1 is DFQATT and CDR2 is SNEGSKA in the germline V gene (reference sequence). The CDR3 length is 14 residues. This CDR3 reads CSAERPGDNQPQNF. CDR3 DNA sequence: TGCAGTGCCGAAAGGCCCGGAGACAATCAGCCCCAGAATTTT.

Written as DNA, the CDR3 is TGCGCCAGCAGCCAAGATAGGGACAGGGAGGTGGACTATGGCTACACCTTC. Encoded protein: CASSQDRDREVDYGYTF. The chain has TRBV4-3 and TRBJ1-2, with 9 bases aligning to TRBD1. V shed 0 bases, J shed 3 bases, and the junction held 8 bases outside the gene matches. The CDR3 length is 17 residues. In germline, CDR1 is LGHNA, CDR2 YSLEER.

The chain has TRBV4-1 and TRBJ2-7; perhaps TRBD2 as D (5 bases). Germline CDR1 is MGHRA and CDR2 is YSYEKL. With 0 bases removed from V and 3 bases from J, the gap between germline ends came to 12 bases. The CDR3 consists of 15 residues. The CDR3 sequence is CASSQDAGLGYEQYF. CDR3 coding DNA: TGCGCCAGCAGCCAAGATGCGGGCCTCGGCTACGAGCAGTACTTC.

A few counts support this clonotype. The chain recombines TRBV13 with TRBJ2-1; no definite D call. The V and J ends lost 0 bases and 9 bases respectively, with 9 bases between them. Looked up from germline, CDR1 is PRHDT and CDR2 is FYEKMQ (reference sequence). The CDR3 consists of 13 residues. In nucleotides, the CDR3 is TGTGCCAGCAGCTTAGGTCCACTCAGTGAGCAGTTCTTC. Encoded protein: CASSLGPLSEQFF. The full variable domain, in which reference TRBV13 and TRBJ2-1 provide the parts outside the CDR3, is AAGVIQSPRHLIKEKRETATLKCYPIPRHDTVYWYQQGPGQDPQFLISFYEKMQSDKGSIPDRFSAQQFSDYHSELNMSSLELGDSALYFCASSLGPLSEQFFGPGTRLTVL.

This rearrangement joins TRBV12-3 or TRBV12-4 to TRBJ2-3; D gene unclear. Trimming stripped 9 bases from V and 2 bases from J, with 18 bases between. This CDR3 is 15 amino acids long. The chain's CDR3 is CASLKGTDFTDTQYF. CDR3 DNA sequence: TGTGCCAGTCTGAAGGGTACCGACTTCACAGATACGCAGTATTTT.